These 18 T cell receptor beta chains originate from one sample sequenced in a study of T cells in Graves' hyperthyroidism and ophthalmopathy. TCR beta CDR3 sequences were amplified from RNA transcripts. First-round RT-PCR of the TCR CDR3 relied on the HTBI primer set. TCRdb reanalysed the multiplex PCR reads using MiXCR and keeps one entry per CDR3 protein. The sample lists roughly 500,000 distinct CDR3 sequences; roughly 50% were seen once. The sample taken for sequencing was peripheral blood or thyroid tissue (not recorded which). The receptor source for this set is an adult woman with Graves' disease, either hyperthyroidism or ophthalmopathy (not recorded which).

This clonotype was detected many times. This rearrangement joins TRBV24-1 to TRBJ2-7; TRBD1 aligns across 9 bases. The CDR3 sequence is 14 residues long. Germline CDR1 KGHDR, CDR2 SFDVKD. With 5 bases clipped from V and 3 bases from J, the junction kept 4 bases outside the gene matches. CDR3 nucleotide sequence: TGTGCCACCAGTGGTTCGGGACAGGGCTACGAGCAGTACTTC. Amino acid sequence: CATSGSGQGYEQYF.

There are many counts of this clonotype. The chain carries TRBV12-3 or TRBV12-4 and TRBJ1-3, with D possibly TRBD1 on 5 matching bases. Trimming cost V 6 bases and J 2 bases, with 17 bases left between them. This CDR3 is 16 amino acids long. CDR3 protein: CASRPSLGTPGNTIYF. In nucleotides, the CDR3 is TGTGCCAGCAGACCTAGCTTGGGGACCCCTGGAAACACCATATATTTT.

The V gene is TRBV7-8, the J gene TRBJ2-5; D tentatively fits TRBD1 or TRBD2 (5 bases each). Germline assignment: CDR1 SGHVS and CDR2 FQNEAQ. There are 13 residues in the CDR3. The V gene lost 11 bases and the J gene lost 1 base, with 14 bases spanning the gap. DNA for the CDR3: TGTGCCGGCTCGAGGGGCGGCCAAGAGACCCAGTACTTC. This codes for CAGSRGGQETQYF.

The CDR3: CASSKRRGGEQYF. The CDR3 region has the DNA TGTGCCAGCAGCAAACGGAGGGGGGGCGAGCAGTACTTC. J is TRBJ2-7 and V is TRBV6-1, with a possible D match to TRBD2 (7 bases). CDR3 size: 13 residues. V was clipped by 6 bases and J by 6 bases, with 15 bases between them. The germline V gene has CDR1 MNHNS and CDR2 SASEGT.

A few counts support this clonotype. The chain links TRBV29-1 to TRBJ2-1; maybe TRBD2 (6 bases). Trimming pared 2 bases from V and 3 bases from J, leaving 17 bases between. The CDR3 sequence is 16 residues long. The germline V gene has CDR1 SQVTM and CDR2 ANQGSEA. CDR3 amino acids: CSVEWSGGTIYNEQFF. The CDR3 DNA reads TGCAGCGTTGAATGGAGCGGCGGGACCATCTACAATGAGCAGTTCTTC.

Ten or more counts support this clonotype. V usage is TRBV29-1 and J usage is TRBJ1-3; no firm D call. The CDR3 consists of 11 residues. In germline, CDR1 is SQVTM, CDR2 ANQGSEA. The V and J ends lost 0 bases and 6 bases respectively, with 3 bases between them. CDR3: CSVEDVNTIYF. The CDR3 DNA is TGCAGCGTTGAAGATGTAAACACCATATATTTT.

The table lists this clonotype with a few counts. The chain uses TRBV7-2 and TRBJ2-5; D may be TRBD2 (5 bases). This CDR3 is 15 amino acids long. V was cut by 5 bases and J by 1 base, with 14 bases left in between. The germline CDR1 and CDR2 sequences are SGHTA and FQGNSA. The CDR3 here is CASSPRAHSQETQYF. CDR3 nucleotide sequence: TGTGCCAGCAGCCCGCGGGCGCATAGCCAAGAGACCCAGTACTTC.

This clonotype was observed many times. The genes are TRBV4-1 and TRBJ1-1; D is undetermined. This CDR3 spans 14 amino acids. Germline V gene sequence: CDR1 MGHRA, CDR2 YSYEKL. Trimming removed 10 bases from V and 1 base from J, with 16 bases in between. This CDR3 reads CATLPGPKNTEAFF. The CDR3 bases are TGCGCCACCCTCCCCGGACCCAAGAACACTGAAGCTTTCTTT.

This clonotype was seen a handful of times. The chain is built from TRBV2 and TRBJ1-5, with a weak D call TRBD1 (6 bases). CDR3 size: 15 residues. Between the trimmed V and J ends, which lost 2 bases and 3 bases, there was a span of 11 bases. Germline loops: CDR1 SNHLY, CDR2 FYNNEI. The CDR3 region is CASSETGSVNQPQHF. CDR3 sequence (DNA): TGTGCCAGCAGTGAAACAGGGAGCGTCAATCAGCCCCAGCATTTT.

DNA for the CDR3: TGTGCCAGCAGCTTTGCGGGAGAAGAGACCCAGCATTTT. This translates into CASSFAGEETQHF. The chain links TRBV7-9 to TRBJ1-5, with unresolved D. V was trimmed by 3 bases and J by 11 bases, leaving 14 bases between them. Per the germline V gene, CDR1 is SEHNR and CDR2 is FQNEAQ (reference sequence). There are 13 residues in the CDR3. Variable domain in full (rest from reference TRBV7-9 and TRBJ1-5): DTGVSQNPRHKITKRGQNVTFRCDPISEHNRLYWYRQTLGQGPEFLTYFQNEAQLEKSRLLSDRFSAERPKGSFSTLEIQRTEQGDSAMYLCASSFAGEETQHFGDGTRLSIL.

For this clonotype: This could be a read error, since a much larger clone is one nucleotide away. The chain uses TRBV5-1 and TRBJ1-1; D uncertain. CDR3 size: 13 residues. Germline V CDR1 and CDR2: SGHRS, YFSETQ. The CDR3 loop is CAGSLKGFTEAFF. The CDR3 region has the DNA TGCGCCGGCAGCTTGAAGGGATTCACTGAAGCTTTCTTT.

This chain joins TRBV28 and TRBJ1-4; no definite D call. Trimming took 3 bases from V and 5 from J, leaving 10 bases between them. Germline lookup yields CDR1 MDHEN and CDR2 SYDVKM. The CDR3 is made up of 14 amino acids. The CDR3 region is CASSLESQNEKLFF. The CDR3 DNA is TGTGCCAGCAGTTTGGAATCGCAAAATGAAAAACTGTTTTTT.

This clonotype came up many times. J is TRBJ1-5 and V is TRBV5-1; D gene unclear. The V end was cut by 2 bases, the J end by 7 bases, with 4 bases between. From germline, CDR1 is SGHRS and CDR2 YFSETQ. The CDR3 is 11 amino acids. CDR3 sequence reads: CASSFPQPQHF. In DNA form, the CDR3 reads TGCGCCAGCAGCTTTCCCCAGCCCCAGCATTTT.

This clonotype was counted at least ten times. The chain is built from TRBV24-1 and TRBJ1-1, with a possible D match to TRBD1 (6 bases). The germline V and J ends were trimmed by 9 bases and 3 bases, with 22 bases remaining between them. The CDR3 contains 16 residues. Germline lookup yields CDR1 KGHDR and CDR2 SFDVKD. CDR3 sequence (DNA): TGTGCCACCCCTGTAACAGGGCAAAACTGGGACACTGAAGCTTTCTTT. Amino acids: CATPVTGQNWDTEAFF.

The count of this clonotype is one. Just one base apart from a much larger clone, this may be a read error. The chain joins TRBV5-5 to TRBJ2-2; 7 bases are shared with TRBD2. This CDR3 has 15 residues. Unmatched junction bases numbered 9, after V lost 7 bases and J lost 3 bases. Germline lookup yields CDR1 SGHKS and CDR2 YYEKEE (reference sequence). The CDR3 DNA sequence: TGTGCCAGCGGCTCCAAAGGGAGGGACACCGGGGAGCTGTTTTTT. This codes for CASGSKGRDTGELFF.

In this sample, this clonotype turned up many times. J is TRBJ1-2 and V is TRBV9, with unresolved D. The germline V gene encodes CDR1 SGDLS and CDR2 YYNGEE. Trimming took 2 bases from V and 4 from J, leaving 12 bases between them. The CDR3 spans 14 residues. The CDR3: CASSVDGRIYGYTF. The CDR3 DNA sequence: TGTGCCAGCAGCGTTGATGGACGGATCTATGGCTACACCTTC.

This clonotype showed up just a few times. The chain has TRBV7-9 and TRBJ2-2; possibly TRBD1 or TRBD2 for D (5 bases each). The germline V gene encodes CDR1 SEHNR and CDR2 FQNEAQ (reference sequence). This CDR3 is built from 15 residues. V lost 5 bases and J 1 base, leaving 11 bases between the germline ends. This chain's CDR3 is CASSTGTVNTGELFF. CDR3 bases: TGTGCCAGCAGCACCGGGACGGTGAACACCGGGGAGCTGTTTTTT.

Comment on this clonotype: Its ends do not fully match the called genes, so a read error is possible. The V and J genes are TRBV4-1 and TRBJ2-7, with D tentatively TRBD2 (6 bases). The CDR3 totals 14 residues. CDR1 is MGHRA, CDR2 YSYEKL, per germline. CDR3 loop: CASSQDGGAGELYF. CDR3 DNA sequence: TGCGCCAGCAGCCAAGATGGAGGGGCCGGGGAGCTGTACTTC.